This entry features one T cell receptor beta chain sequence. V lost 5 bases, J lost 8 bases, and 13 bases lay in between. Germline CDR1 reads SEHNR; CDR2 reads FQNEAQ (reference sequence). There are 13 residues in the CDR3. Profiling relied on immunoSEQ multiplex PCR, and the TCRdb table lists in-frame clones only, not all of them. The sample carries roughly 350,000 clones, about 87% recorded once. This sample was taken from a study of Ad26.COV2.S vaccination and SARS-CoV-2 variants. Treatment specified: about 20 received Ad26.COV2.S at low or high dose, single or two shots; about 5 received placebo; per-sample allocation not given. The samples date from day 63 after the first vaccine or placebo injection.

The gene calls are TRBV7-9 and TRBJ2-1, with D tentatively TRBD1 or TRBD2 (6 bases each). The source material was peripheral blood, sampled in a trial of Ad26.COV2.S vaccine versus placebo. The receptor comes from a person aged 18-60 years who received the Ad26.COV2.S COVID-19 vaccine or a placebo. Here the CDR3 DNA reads TGTGCCAGCAGCGAGGGGGGACGGGATGAGCAGTTCTTC. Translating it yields CASSEGGRDEQFF.